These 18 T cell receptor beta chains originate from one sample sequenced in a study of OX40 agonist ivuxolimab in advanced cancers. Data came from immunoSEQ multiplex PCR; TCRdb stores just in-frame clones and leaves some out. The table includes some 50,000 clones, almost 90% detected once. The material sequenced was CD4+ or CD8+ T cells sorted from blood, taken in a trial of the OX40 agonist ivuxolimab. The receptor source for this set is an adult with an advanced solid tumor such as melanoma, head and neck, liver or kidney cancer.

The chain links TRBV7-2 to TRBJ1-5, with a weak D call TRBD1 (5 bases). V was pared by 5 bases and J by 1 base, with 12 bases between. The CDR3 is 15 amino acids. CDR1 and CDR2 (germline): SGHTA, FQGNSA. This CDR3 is CASSRGGVSNQPQHF. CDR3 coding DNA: TGTGCCAGCAGCCGCGGGGGTGTAAGCAATCAGCCCCAGCATTTT.

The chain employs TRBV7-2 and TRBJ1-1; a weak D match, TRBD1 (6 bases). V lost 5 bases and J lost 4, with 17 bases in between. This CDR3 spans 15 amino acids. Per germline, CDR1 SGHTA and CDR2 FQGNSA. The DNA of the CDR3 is TGTGCCAGCAGCCCCGATGGACAGTTGGGCACTGAAGCTTTCTTT. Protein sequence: CASSPDGQLGTEAFF.

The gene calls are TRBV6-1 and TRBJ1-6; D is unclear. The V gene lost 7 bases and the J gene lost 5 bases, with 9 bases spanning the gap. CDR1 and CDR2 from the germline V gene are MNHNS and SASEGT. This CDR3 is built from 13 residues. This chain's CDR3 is CASTGRDNSPLHF. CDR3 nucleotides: TGTGCCAGCACAGGACGGGATAATTCACCCCTCCACTTT.

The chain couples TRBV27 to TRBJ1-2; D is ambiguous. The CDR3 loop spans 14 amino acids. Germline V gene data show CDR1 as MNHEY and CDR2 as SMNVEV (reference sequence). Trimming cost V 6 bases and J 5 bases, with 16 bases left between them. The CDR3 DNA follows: TGTGCCAGCAGCACGGACGGGTGGACTTATGGCTACACCTTC. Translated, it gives CASSTDGWTYGYTF.

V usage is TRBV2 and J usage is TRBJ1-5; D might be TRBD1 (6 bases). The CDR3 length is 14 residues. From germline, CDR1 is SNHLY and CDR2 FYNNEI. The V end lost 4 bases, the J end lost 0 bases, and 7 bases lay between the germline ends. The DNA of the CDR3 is TGTGCCAGCAGTGGGGGGCTTAGCAATCAGCCCCAGCATTTT. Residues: CASSGGLSNQPQHF.

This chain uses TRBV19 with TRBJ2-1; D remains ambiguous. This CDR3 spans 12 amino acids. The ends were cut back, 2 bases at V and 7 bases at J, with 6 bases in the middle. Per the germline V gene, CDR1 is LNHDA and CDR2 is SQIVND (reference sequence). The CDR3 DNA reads TGTGCCAGTAGTATAACAGTTAATGAGCAGTTCTTC. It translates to CASSITVNEQFF.

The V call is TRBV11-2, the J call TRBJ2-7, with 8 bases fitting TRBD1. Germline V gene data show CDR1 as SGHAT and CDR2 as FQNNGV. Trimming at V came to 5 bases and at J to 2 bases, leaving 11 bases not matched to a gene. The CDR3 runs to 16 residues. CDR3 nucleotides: TGTGCCAGCAGCCCAATTCAGGGGGCAGTCGCCTACGAGCAGTACTTC. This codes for CASSPIQGAVAYEQYF.

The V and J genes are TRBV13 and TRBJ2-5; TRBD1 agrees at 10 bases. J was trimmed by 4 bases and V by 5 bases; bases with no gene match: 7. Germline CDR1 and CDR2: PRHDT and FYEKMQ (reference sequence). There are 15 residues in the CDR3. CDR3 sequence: CASSRWGQGRETQYF. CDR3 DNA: TGTGCCAGCAGCCGTTGGGGACAGGGGCGAGAGACCCAGTACTTC.

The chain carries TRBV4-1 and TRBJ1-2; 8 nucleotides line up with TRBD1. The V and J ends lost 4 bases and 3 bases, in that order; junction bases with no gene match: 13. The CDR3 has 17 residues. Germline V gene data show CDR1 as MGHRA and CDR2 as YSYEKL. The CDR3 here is CASSPTTTGAKDYGYTF. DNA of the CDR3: TGCGCCAGCAGCCCAACCACGACAGGGGCGAAGGACTATGGCTACACCTTC.

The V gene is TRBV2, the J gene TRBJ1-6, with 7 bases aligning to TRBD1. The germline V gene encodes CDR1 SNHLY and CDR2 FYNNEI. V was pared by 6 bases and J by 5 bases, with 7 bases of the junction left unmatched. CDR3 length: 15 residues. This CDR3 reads CASRVRDSDNSPLHF. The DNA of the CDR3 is TGTGCCAGCAGGGTCCGGGACAGCGATAATTCACCCCTCCACTTT.

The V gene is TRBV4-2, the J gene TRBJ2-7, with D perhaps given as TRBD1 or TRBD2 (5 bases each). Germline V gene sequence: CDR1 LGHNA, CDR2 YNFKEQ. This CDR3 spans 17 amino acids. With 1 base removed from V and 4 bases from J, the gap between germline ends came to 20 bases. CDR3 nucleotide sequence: TGTGCCAGCAGCCAAGCTGGACCCGCCCGAGGGGTATACGAGCAGTACTTC. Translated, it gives CASSQAGPARGVYEQYF.

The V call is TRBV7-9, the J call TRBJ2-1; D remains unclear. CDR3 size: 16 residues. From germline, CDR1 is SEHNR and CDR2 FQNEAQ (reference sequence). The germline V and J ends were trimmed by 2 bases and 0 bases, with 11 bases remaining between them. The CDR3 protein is CASSLSSSSSYNEQFF. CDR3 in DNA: TGTGCCAGCAGCTTATCCAGTTCGAGCTCCTACAATGAGCAGTTCTTC.

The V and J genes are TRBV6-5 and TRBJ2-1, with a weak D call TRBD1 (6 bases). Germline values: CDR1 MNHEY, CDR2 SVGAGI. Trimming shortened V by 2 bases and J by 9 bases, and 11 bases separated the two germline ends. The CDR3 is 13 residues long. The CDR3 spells CASSYTGIGEQFF. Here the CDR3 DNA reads TGTGCCAGCAGTTACACAGGGATAGGTGAGCAGTTCTTC.

CDR3: CASSIRQRNTEAFF. In nucleotides, the CDR3 is TGTGCCAGTAGTATTCGACAGAGGAACACTGAAGCTTTCTTT. This chain links TRBV19 with TRBJ1-1; a possible D gene is TRBD1 (5 bases). The CDR3 is 14 amino acids. The germline V and J ends were trimmed by 3 bases and 1 base, with 9 bases remaining between them. Germline V CDR1 and CDR2: LNHDA, SQIVND (reference sequence).

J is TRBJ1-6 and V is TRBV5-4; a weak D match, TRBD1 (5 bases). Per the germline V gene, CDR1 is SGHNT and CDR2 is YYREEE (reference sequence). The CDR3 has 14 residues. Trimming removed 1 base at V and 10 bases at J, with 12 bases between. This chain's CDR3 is CASSLHQGISPLHF. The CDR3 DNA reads TGTGCCAGCAGCTTGCACCAGGGAATCTCACCCCTCCACTTT.

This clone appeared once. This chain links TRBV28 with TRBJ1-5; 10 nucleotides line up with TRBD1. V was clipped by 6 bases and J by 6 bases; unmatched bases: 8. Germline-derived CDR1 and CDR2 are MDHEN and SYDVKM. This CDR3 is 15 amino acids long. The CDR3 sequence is CASSSTGGGSQPQHF. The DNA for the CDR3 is TGTGCCAGCAGCTCGACAGGGGGCGGAAGTCAGCCCCAGCATTTT.

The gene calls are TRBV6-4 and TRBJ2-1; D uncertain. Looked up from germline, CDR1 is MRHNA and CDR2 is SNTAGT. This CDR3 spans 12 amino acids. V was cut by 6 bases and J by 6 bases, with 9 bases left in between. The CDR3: CASRAASNEQFF. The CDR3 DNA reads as TGTGCCAGCAGAGCAGCCTCCAATGAGCAGTTCTTC.

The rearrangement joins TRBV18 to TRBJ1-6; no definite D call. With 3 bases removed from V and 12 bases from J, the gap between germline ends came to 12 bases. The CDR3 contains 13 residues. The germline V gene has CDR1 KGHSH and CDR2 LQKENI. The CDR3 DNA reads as TGTGCCAGCTCACCCCCGGACGGTGAACCCCTCCACTTT. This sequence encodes CASSPPDGEPLHF.